The rows below give T cell receptor beta chains drawn from one sample of a study of T cells in Graves' hyperthyroidism and ophthalmopathy. TCRdb called the multiplex PCR reads again in MiXCR, with one record for every CDR3 protein. Of 300,000 to 450,000 distinct CDR3 sequences listed, roughly 13% are singletons. Sequencing was carried out using blood. The receptors were sampled from a man aged 30 to 45 with Graves' hyperthyroidism that later progressed to Graves' ophthalmopathy. Both conserved end residues are part of each CDR3. The D gene is left open where the match is weak. The size field is filled for only some rows; it gives once, few, many or a size class.

V,size,J,D,CDR3,DNA
TRBV7-9,many,TRBJ1-2,NA,CASSLVLGHGYTF,TGTGCCAGCAGCTTAGTTCTCGGGCATGGCTACACCTTC
TRBV20-1,few,TRBJ2-7,NA,CSARGASFYEQYF,TGCAGTGCTAGAGGGGCTAGCTTCTACGAGCAGTACTTC
TRBV7-7,many,TRBJ1-1,NA,CASSPGTPPSEAFF,TGTGCTAGCAGCCCGGGGACCCCCCCATCTGAAGCTTTCTTT
TRBV27,NA,TRBJ1-2,TRBD1,CASSSGRTGRNYGYTF,TGTGCCAGCAGTTCGGGGAGGACAGGACGTAACTATGGCTACACCTTC
TRBV11-2,many,TRBJ2-1,TRBD2,CASSFLAGGITYNEQFF,TGTGCCAGCAGCTTCCTAGCGGGGGGGATAACATACAATGAGCAGTTCTTC
TRBV29-1,few,TRBJ1-3,TRBD1,CSCDSGGRSGNTIYF,TGCAGCTGTGATTCAGGGGGCCGCTCTGGAAACACCATATATTTT
TRBV28,many,TRBJ2-2,TRBD1,CASSLRAGGRTGELFF,TGTGCCAGCAGTTTAAGGGCAGGGGGCAGGACCGGGGAGCTGTTTTTT
TRBV27,NA,TRBJ2-7,TRBD2,CASSLVASGGNEQYF,TGTGCCAGCAGTTTAGTGGCTAGCGGGGGGAACGAGCAGTACTTC
TRBV5-1,many,TRBJ1-5,TRBD1,CASSLEAGGNQPQHF,TGCGCCAGCAGCTTGGAGGCAGGGGGGAATCAGCCCCAGCATTTT
TRBV29-1,many,TRBJ2-1,TRBD1,CSVEGRGTLNEQFF,TGCAGCGTTGAAGGCAGGGGGACCCTCAATGAGCAGTTCTTC
TRBV29-1,few,TRBJ1-1,NA,CSVEDNRLNTEAFF,TGCAGCGTTGAAGATAATCGACTGAACACTGAAGCTTTCTTT